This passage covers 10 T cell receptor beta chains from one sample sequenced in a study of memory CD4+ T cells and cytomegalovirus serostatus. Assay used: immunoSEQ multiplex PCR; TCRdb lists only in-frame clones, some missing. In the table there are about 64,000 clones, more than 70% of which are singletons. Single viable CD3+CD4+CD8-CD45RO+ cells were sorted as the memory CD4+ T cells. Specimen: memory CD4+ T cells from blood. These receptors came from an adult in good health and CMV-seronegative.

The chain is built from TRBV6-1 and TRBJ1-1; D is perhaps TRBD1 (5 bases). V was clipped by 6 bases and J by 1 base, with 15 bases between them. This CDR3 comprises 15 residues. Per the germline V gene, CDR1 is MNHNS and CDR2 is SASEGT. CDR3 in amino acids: CASRVSGTQNTEAFF. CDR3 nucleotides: TGTGCCAGCAGAGTTTCCGGGACCCAGAACACTGAAGCTTTCTTT.

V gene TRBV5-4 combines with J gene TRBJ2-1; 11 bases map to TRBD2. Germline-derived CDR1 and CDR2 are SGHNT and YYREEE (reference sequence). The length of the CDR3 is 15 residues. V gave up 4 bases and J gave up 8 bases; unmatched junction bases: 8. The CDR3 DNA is TGTGCCAGCAGCATTAATAGCGGGGGGGTCGATGAGCAGTTCTTC. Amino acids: CASSINSGGVDEQFF.

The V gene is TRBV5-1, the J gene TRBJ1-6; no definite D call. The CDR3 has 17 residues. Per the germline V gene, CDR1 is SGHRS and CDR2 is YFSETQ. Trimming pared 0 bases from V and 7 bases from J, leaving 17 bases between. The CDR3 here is CASSLGVAHLGNSPLHF. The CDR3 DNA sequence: TGCGCCAGCAGCTTGGGGGTTGCCCACCTCGGAAATTCACCCCTCCACTTT.

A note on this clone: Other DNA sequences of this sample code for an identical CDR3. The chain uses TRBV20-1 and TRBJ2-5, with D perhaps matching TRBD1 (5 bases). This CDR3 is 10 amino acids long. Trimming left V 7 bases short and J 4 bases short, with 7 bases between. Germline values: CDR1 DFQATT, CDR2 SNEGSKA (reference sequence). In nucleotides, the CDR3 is TGCAGTGTAGGGGCAGAGACCCAGTACTTC. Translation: CSVGAETQYF.

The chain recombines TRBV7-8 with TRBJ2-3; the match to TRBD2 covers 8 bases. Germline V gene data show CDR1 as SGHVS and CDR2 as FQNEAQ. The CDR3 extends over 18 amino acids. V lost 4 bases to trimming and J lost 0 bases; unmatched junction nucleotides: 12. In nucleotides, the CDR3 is TGTGCCAGCAGCTCTTGGGGTAGTAGCGGGGCTAGCACAGATACGCAGTATTTT. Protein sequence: CASSSWGSSGASTDTQYF.

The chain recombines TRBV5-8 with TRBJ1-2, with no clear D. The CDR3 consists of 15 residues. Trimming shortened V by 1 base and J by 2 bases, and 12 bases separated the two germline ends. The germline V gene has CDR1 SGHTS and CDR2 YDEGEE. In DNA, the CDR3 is TGTGCCAGCAGCTTGAATTCCGCGGGAAACTATGGCTACACCTTC. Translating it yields CASSLNSAGNYGYTF.

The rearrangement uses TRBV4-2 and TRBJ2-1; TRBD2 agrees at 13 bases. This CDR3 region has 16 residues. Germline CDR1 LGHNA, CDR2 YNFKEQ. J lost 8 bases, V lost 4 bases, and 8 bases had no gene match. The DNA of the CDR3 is TGTGCCAGCAGCCCCTCCGGGACTAGCGGGAACTATGAGCAGTTCTTC. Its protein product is CASSPSGTSGNYEQFF.

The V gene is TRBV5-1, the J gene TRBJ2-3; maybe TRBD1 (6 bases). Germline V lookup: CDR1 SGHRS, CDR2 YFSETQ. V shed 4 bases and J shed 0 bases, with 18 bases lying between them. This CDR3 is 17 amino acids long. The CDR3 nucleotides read TGCGCCAGCAGCCCTCGTTTGGGACACTATAGCACAGATACGCAGTATTTT. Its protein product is CASSPRLGHYSTDTQYF.

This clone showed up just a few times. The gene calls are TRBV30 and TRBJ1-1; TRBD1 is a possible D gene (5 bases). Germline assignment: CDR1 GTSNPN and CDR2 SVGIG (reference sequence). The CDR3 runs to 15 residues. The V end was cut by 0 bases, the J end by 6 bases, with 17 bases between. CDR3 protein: CAWSVGRARTSEAFF. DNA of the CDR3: TGTGCCTGGAGTGTAGGCAGGGCGAGAACTTCTGAAGCTTTCTTT.

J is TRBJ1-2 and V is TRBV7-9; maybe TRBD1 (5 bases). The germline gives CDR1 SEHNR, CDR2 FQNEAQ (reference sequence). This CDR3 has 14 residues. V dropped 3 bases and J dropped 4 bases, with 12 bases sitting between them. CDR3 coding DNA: TGTGCCAGCAGCTTTCCAGGGAGGGGCTATGGCTACACCTTC. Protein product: CASSFPGRGYGYTF.